This is a list of T cell receptor beta chains from one sample in a study. TCRdb itself ran the 5' RACE reads through MiXCR, one entry per CDR3 protein. The sample records about 3,000 distinct CDR3 sequences, less than 7.5% being singletons. Material: total memory T cells from blood PBMCs. These TCRs come from a female donor with HIV. Both conserved end residues are part of each CDR3. The D gene is left open where the match is weak. Size is omitted from some rows. Given values are once, few, many or a class for expanded clones.

CDR3 protein,CDR3 DNA,J gene,D gene,V gene,clone size
CASSQEVRSGGHGTQYF,TGTGCCAGCAGCCAAGAAGTGAGGTCGGGGGGGCATGGGACCCAGTACTTC,TRBJ2-5,TRBD2,TRBV3-1,medium-sized
CATSRERTGEYGYTF,TGTGCCACCAGCAGAGAGAGGACAGGGGAGTATGGCTACACCTTC,TRBJ1-2,TRBD1,TRBV15,medium-sized
CASREGTGYGYTF,TGTGCCAGCAGGGAGGGGACGGGTTATGGCTACACCTTC,TRBJ1-2,-,TRBV7-6,few
CASSFGDTEAFF,TGCGCCAGCAGCTTCGGAGACACTGAAGCTTTCTTT,TRBJ1-1,-,TRBV5-1,-
CASSVGSNSGNTIYF,TGTGCCAGCAGCGTAGGCAGCAACTCTGGAAACACCATATATTTT,TRBJ1-3,-,TRBV9,medium-sized
CATSLVSSNYGYTF,TGTGCCACCAGTTTGGTCAGTTCTAACTATGGCTACACCTTC,TRBJ1-2,-,TRBV24-1,large
CASSQGVGTGWSGYTF,TGCGCCAGCAGCCAAGGGGTTGGGACAGGGTGGAGTGGCTACACCTTC,TRBJ1-2,TRBD1,TRBV4-1,large
CASSPDWTGSNEQFF,TGTGCCAGCAGTCCCGATTGGACAGGGAGCAATGAGCAGTTCTTC,TRBJ2-1,TRBD1,TRBV6-1,once
CASSLAGKVEGYTF,TGCGCCAGCAGCTTGGCAGGGAAGGTAGAAGGCTACACCTTC,TRBJ1-2,-,TRBV5-1,medium-sized
CASSFQGTPNSPLHF,TGTGCCAGCAGCTTCCAAGGGACACCAAATTCACCCCTCCACTTT,TRBJ1-6,-,TRBV5-8,large
CASSPVRGRGYGYTF,TGTGCCAGCAGTCCCGTTCGGGGGCGCGGGTATGGCTACACCTTC,TRBJ1-2,-,TRBV6-1,few
CSAKGRGGRSEKLFF,TGCAGTGCGAAAGGCAGAGGAGGCCGTAGTGAAAAACTGTTTTTT,TRBJ1-4,-,TRBV20-1,-
CATSRGEGKGKGYTF,TGTGCCACCAGCAGAGGCGAAGGGAAGGGAAAAGGCTACACCTTC,TRBJ1-2,-,TRBV15,medium-sized
CASSTATEANYGYTF,TGTGCCAGCAGCACCGCGACGGAAGCTAACTATGGCTACACCTTC,TRBJ1-2,-,TRBV7-2,few
CASSSRGTGAPGNTIYF,TGTGCCAGCAGCTCCAGAGGGACAGGGGCTCCTGGAAACACCATATATTTT,TRBJ1-3,TRBD1,TRBV9,medium-sized
CAWSGMLAGGQPQHF,TGTGCCTGGAGTGGGATGTTAGCAGGTGGGCAGCCCCAGCATTTT,TRBJ1-5,-,TRBV30,few
CASSRTLRGSDTQYF,TGCGCCAGCAGCCGCACACTCCGGGGCTCAGATACGCAGTATTTT,TRBJ2-3,-,TRBV4-3,medium-sized
CASSDRVRSGGELFF,TGTGCCAGCAGCGATAGGGTTCGGAGCGGGGGGGAGCTGTTTTTT,TRBJ2-2,-,TRBV7-2,medium-sized
CASSLSGGWGELFF,TGTGCCAGCAGCTTATCGGGGGGCTGGGGGGAGCTGTTTTTT,TRBJ2-2,-,TRBV7-2,few
CASSQGETQYF,TGTGCCAGCAGCCAAGGCGAGACCCAGTACTTC,TRBJ2-5,-,TRBV11-3,-
CASSQNPDRQETQYF,TGTGCCAGCAGCCAAAATCCGGACAGACAGGAGACCCAGTACTTC,TRBJ2-5,-,TRBV14,-
CASSTASNTEAFF,TGTGCCAGCAGCACAGCTTCGAACACTGAAGCTTTCTTT,TRBJ1-1,-,TRBV7-6,medium-sized
CASSTYSGGEQFF,TGTGCCAGCAGCACATACAGCGGCGGTGAGCAGTTCTTC,TRBJ2-1,-,TRBV11-3,medium-sized
CSATGGNYGYTF,TGCAGTGCTACAGGGGGAAACTATGGCTACACCTTC,TRBJ1-2,TRBD1,TRBV20-1,medium-sized
CASSFQLYGYTF,TGTGCCAGCAGTTTTCAGCTCTATGGCTACACCTTC,TRBJ1-2,-,TRBV6-2/TRBV6-3,few
CAWGTGNTEAFF,TGTGCCTGGGGGACGGGGAACACTGAAGCTTTCTTT,TRBJ1-1,-,TRBV30,medium-sized
CASSQSPVNRTDTQYF,TGCGCCAGCAGTCAATCGCCGGTAAACCGCACAGATACGCAGTATTTT,TRBJ2-3,-,TRBV23-1,medium-sized
CASSLYGGGAEDTQYF,TGTGCCAGCAGCTTATATGGCGGGGGGGCCGAAGATACGCAGTATTTT,TRBJ2-3,TRBD2,TRBV7-6,-
CSVPSGEAFF,TGCAGCGTACCCAGTGGTGAAGCTTTCTTT,TRBJ1-1,-,TRBV29-1,medium-sized
CATSRDGAWEAFF,TGTGCCACCAGCAGAGATGGAGCCTGGGAAGCTTTCTTT,TRBJ1-1,-,TRBV15,few
CASSADGRRLNTEAFF,TGTGCCAGCAGCGCGGACGGGAGAAGGCTGAACACTGAAGCTTTCTTT,TRBJ1-1,-,TRBV11-1,-
CASSPGQETSGNTIYF,TGTGCCAGCAGCCCGGGACAGGAAACCTCTGGAAACACCATATATTTT,TRBJ1-3,TRBD1,TRBV5-5,medium-sized
CASIMRVPVRDTQYF,TGTGCCAGCATCATGAGGGTTCCTGTGAGAGATACGCAGTATTTT,TRBJ2-3,-,TRBV6-1,medium-sized
CASSYQGTGMKTQYF,TGTGCCAGCAGCTACCAGGGGACAGGGATGAAGACCCAGTACTTC,TRBJ2-5,TRBD1,TRBV6-2/TRBV6-3,-
CASSQVGGPRDTQYF,TGTGCCAGCAGCCAAGTAGGGGGTCCCCGGGATACGCAGTATTTT,TRBJ2-3,-,TRBV3-1,-
CASSQDPLGTRAGELFF,TGCGCCAGCAGCCAAGATCCCTTGGGGACCAGGGCCGGGGAGCTGTTTTTT,TRBJ2-2,-,TRBV4-3,medium-sized
CASRRFSSNTGELFF,TGTGCCAGCAGAAGGTTCTCGTCTAACACCGGGGAGCTGTTTTTT,TRBJ2-2,-,TRBV6-1,medium-sized
CSARDSRGLSGYTF,TGCAGTGCTAGAGATAGCCGGGGGCTGAGTGGCTACACCTTC,TRBJ1-2,-,TRBV20-1,-
CASRAGANTEAFF,TGTGCCAGCAGGGCGGGAGCGAACACTGAAGCTTTCTTT,TRBJ1-1,-,TRBV11-3,large
CASSQGGQSPYGYTF,TGTGCCAGCAGCCAGGGGGGACAGTCCCCCTATGGCTACACCTTC,TRBJ1-2,TRBD1,TRBV4-2,medium-sized
CAISERAERTEAFF,TGTGCCATCAGTGAGAGGGCAGAGAGGACTGAAGCTTTCTTT,TRBJ1-1,-,TRBV10-3,-
CASGPPGAGGNTIYF,TGTGCTAGTGGGCCACCCGGGGCCGGTGGAAACACCATATATTTT,TRBJ1-3,-,TRBV12-5,medium-sized
CASSLGRGPQYF,TGTGCCAGCAGCTTAGGGCGGGGTCCGCAGTATTTT,TRBJ2-3,-,TRBV11-3,-
CAGSSTGHMNTEAFF,TGTGCCGGGAGTTCCACGGGACACATGAACACTGAAGCTTTCTTT,TRBJ1-1,-,TRBV6-5,medium-sized
CASSYEGGSTDTQYF,TGTGCCAGCAGTTACGAGGGGGGTAGCACAGATACGCAGTATTTT,TRBJ2-3,-,TRBV6-5,medium-sized
CAISESGTLEAGELFF,TGTGCCATCAGTGAGTCGGGGACCCTTGAGGCCGGGGAGCTGTTTTTT,TRBJ2-2,-,TRBV10-3,-
CATSRDLLGERGYTF,TGTGCCACCAGCAGAGATTTACTAGGGGAAAGAGGCTACACCTTC,TRBJ1-2,-,TRBV15,few
CASSPEGGGSGELFF,TGTGCCAGCAGCCCGGAAGGAGGGGGCTCCGGGGAGCTGTTTTTT,TRBJ2-2,-,TRBV4-2,medium-sized
CSAGTSGGKNIQYF,TGCAGTGCTGGGACTAGCGGGGGCAAAAACATTCAGTACTTC,TRBJ2-4,TRBD2,TRBV20-1,few
CAISEDPSMNTEAFF,TGTGCCATCAGTGAGGACCCTTCCATGAACACTGAAGCTTTCTTT,TRBJ1-1,-,TRBV10-3,medium-sized
CSASGKADTQYF,TGCAGTGCCTCGGGCAAGGCGGATACGCAGTATTTT,TRBJ2-3,-,TRBV20-1,-
CAWGPGQGGFTVAFF,TGTGCCTGGGGGCCGGGACAGGGGGGCTTCACTGTAGCTTTCTTT,TRBJ1-1,TRBD1,TRBV30,-
CASSPGPDSPLHF,TGTGCCAGCAGCCCCGGACCCGATTCACCCCTCCACTTT,TRBJ1-6,-,TRBV7-2,-
CASSIITGVSEKLFF,TGTGCCAGCAGCATAATCACGGGGGTTTCTGAAAAACTGTTTTTT,TRBJ1-4,-,TRBV7-9,medium-sized